These 15 T cell receptor beta chains came from one sample sequenced in a study of CD8+CD57+ T cells in acquired aplastic anemia. Genomic DNA provided the template from which TCR beta VDJ and CDR3 profiles were obtained. TCRdb passed the reads through MiXCR, listing each CDR3 protein once. The table shows 150,000 to 200,000 distinct CDR3 sequences, with just under 65% occurring only once. Sequencing used sorted CD4+, CD8+, or CD8+CD57+ T cells (not recorded which) from PBMCs. Receptors were obtained from a human donor in good health.

This clonotype was observed a few times. The CDR3 region is CASLIIGTNVLTF. The CDR3 DNA reads as TGTGCCAGCTTAATAATAGGGACCAACGTCCTGACTTTC. V is TRBV6-1 and J is TRBJ2-6, with D uncertain. This CDR3 has 13 residues. The V end lost 8 bases, the J end lost 8 bases, and 13 bases lay between the germline ends. The germline gives CDR1 MNHNS, CDR2 SASEGT.

The CDR3 region has the DNA TGTGCCAGCAGCGAGTCAATAGTGGGGCAGAGCACTGAAGCTTTCTTT. Encoded protein: CASSESIVGQSTEAFF. V usage is TRBV9 and J usage is TRBJ1-1, with D perhaps matching TRBD1 (5 bases). Per the germline V gene, CDR1 is SGDLS and CDR2 is YYNGEE. V was trimmed by 3 bases and J by 4 bases, leaving 19 bases between them. CDR3 length: 16 residues.

This chain connects TRBV7-6 to TRBJ2-5; D remains unclear. V lost 1 base and J 3 bases, leaving 9 bases between the germline ends. Germline lookup yields CDR1 SGHVS and CDR2 FNYEAQ. CDR3 length equals 14 residues. The CDR3 loop is CASSLVGLEETQYF. As DNA, the CDR3 is TGTGCCAGCAGCTTAGTGGGCCTAGAAGAGACCCAGTACTTC.

This clonotype was detected only a few times. This chain uses TRBV7-9 with TRBJ1-1; maybe TRBD1 (5 bases). Germline loops: CDR1 SEHNR, CDR2 FQNEAQ (reference sequence). The CDR3 has 11 amino acids. The V gene lost 3 bases and the J gene lost 7 bases, with 6 bases spanning the gap. CDR3 bases: TGTGCCAGCAGCTTGGGGGGTGAAGCTTTCTTT. Its translation is CASSLGGEAFF.

The table lists this clonotype with a count of one. This sequence joins TRBV7-9 and TRBJ2-7; 7 bases agree with TRBD2. CDR1 SEHNR and CDR2 FQNEAQ come from the germline V gene (reference sequence). Germline trimming cut 5 bases from V and 2 bases from J; bases unmatched to any gene: 6. The CDR3 covers 14 residues. CDR3 sequence (DNA): TGTGCCAGCAGCCGAGAGACTAGCACCTACGAGCAGTACTTC. Amino acids: CASSRETSTYEQYF.

The J gene is TRBJ2-7, the V gene TRBV7-2, with 8 bases matching TRBD2. This CDR3 is built from 14 residues. Germline assignment: CDR1 SGHTA and CDR2 FQGNSA. The V segment lost 4 bases and the J segment 4 bases; nucleotides outside the gene matches: 6. CDR3 coding DNA: TGTGCCAGCAGCTCGAGAACTAGCGGTTACGAGCAGTACTTC. It specifies CASSSRTSGYEQYF.

V gene TRBV20-1 combines with J gene TRBJ2-5; TRBD2 matches 14 bases. CDR3 length: 15 residues. In germline, CDR1 is DFQATT, CDR2 SNEGSKA (reference sequence). The junction had 7 bases not matched to a gene; V was cut back by 3 bases and J by 7 bases. The CDR3 loop reads CSARGTSGSSGTQYF. The CDR3 DNA reads as TGCAGTGCTAGGGGGACTAGCGGGAGCTCAGGGACCCAGTACTTC.

This clonotype was detected a few times. The gene calls are TRBV20-1 and TRBJ1-6, with a weak D call TRBD1 (5 bases). V lost 2 bases, J lost 7 bases, and 9 bases lay in between. Germline V lookup: CDR1 DFQATT, CDR2 SNEGSKA (reference sequence). CDR3 length: 13 residues. CDR3 bases: TGCAGTGCTAGACGGCAGGGCAATTCACCCCTCCACTTT. Translation gives CSARRQGNSPLHF.

The chain uses TRBV5-1 and TRBJ2-3; 10 bases line up with TRBD2. Germline lookup yields CDR1 SGHRS and CDR2 YFSETQ. The CDR3 loop spans 15 amino acids. V was clipped by 5 bases and J by 2 bases; unmatched bases: 5. The CDR3 protein is CASRFSGRYTDTQYF. The CDR3 DNA follows: TGCGCCAGCAGGTTTAGCGGGAGGTACACAGATACGCAGTATTTT.

This chain uses TRBV7-6 with TRBJ1-4, with TRBD1 matching 9 bases. This CDR3 is built from 16 residues. CDR1 is SGHVS and CDR2 is FNYEAQ in the germline V gene. V lost 4 bases and J lost 8; bases outside the gene matches: 11. CDR3 nucleotides: TGTGCCAGCAGCTCCGTTTTACGGACAGGGGACGAAAAACTGTTTTTT. Translating gives CASSSVLRTGDEKLFF.

The rearrangement links TRBV6-4 to TRBJ2-2, with unresolved D. V was clipped by 2 bases and J by 7 bases, with 8 bases between them. CDR3 length equals 13 residues. Germline loops: CDR1 MRHNA, CDR2 SNTAGT. The CDR3 region has the DNA TGTGCCAGCAGTGACGGCGGCGGCGGGGAGCTGTTTTTT. Amino acid sequence: CASSDGGGGELFF.

V is TRBV10-1 and J is TRBJ2-3; 8 nucleotides agree with TRBD2. The CDR3 sequence is 15 residues long. Germline trimming cut 0 bases from V and 4 bases from J; bases unmatched to any gene: 3. Germline loops: CDR1 WNHNN, CDR2 SYGVQD (reference sequence). The CDR3: CASSESSGGSDTQYF. The CDR3 bases are TGCGCCAGCAGTGAGTCTTCGGGAGGGTCAGATACGCAGTATTTT.

CDR3 residues: CASSVDPPGGRQETQYF. The DNA for the CDR3 is TGTGCCAGCAGCGTAGACCCGCCAGGGGGAAGACAAGAGACCCAGTACTTC. This chain connects TRBV9 to TRBJ2-5; 7 bases fit TRBD1. The J segment lost 2 bases and the V segment lost 0 bases, leaving 10 bases of the junction unmatched. Germline V gene data show CDR1 as SGDLS and CDR2 as YYNGEE. CDR3 length equals 17 residues.

On this clonotype itself: With a much larger clone just one base away, this may be a read error. The chain links TRBV12-3 or TRBV12-4 to TRBJ2-1; D gene ambiguous. The V end lost 3 bases, the J end lost 11 bases, and 8 bases lay between the germline ends. The CDR3 spans 11 residues. CDR3 loop: CASSFSLQQFF. DNA of the CDR3: TGTGCCAGCAGTTTTTCGCTTCAGCAGTTCTTC.

The chain carries TRBV14 and TRBJ1-5, with TRBD1 matching over 8 bases. Germline CDR1 SGHDN, CDR2 FVKESK. V lost 2 bases to trimming and J lost 0 bases; unmatched junction nucleotides: 12. The CDR3 extends over 19 amino acids. The CDR3 is CASSQNRGGGSYSNQPQHF. As DNA, the CDR3 is TGTGCCAGCAGCCAAAACAGGGGGGGGGGGAGCTATAGCAATCAGCCCCAGCATTTT. The full variable domain, completed using reference TRBV14 and TRBJ1-5, is EAGVTQFPSHSVIEKGQTVTLRCDPISGHDNLYWYRRVMGKEIKFLLHFVKESKQDESGMPNNRFLAERTGGTYSTLKVQPAELEDSGVYFCASSQNRGGGSYSNQPQHFGDGTRLSIL.